What follows describes a single T cell receptor beta chain. Sequenced by immunoSEQ multiplex PCR; TCRdb stores in-frame clones only, minus some. The sample records tens of thousands of clones, 76% being singletons. The record originates from a study of blood T cell repertoires in COVID-19. The overall study: Samples of COVID-19 (acute and convalescent) were obtained from the United States, Italy and Spain.

Trimming cost V 4 bases and J 0 bases, with 10 bases left between them. This CDR3 is 15 amino acids long. Germline loops: CDR1 SGHTA, CDR2 FQGNSA. The receptor was derived from an elderly man with acute or convalescent COVID-19. Material: peripheral blood. The V call is TRBV7-2, the J call TRBJ2-1; no firm D call. The CDR3 sequence is CASSSLGSSYNEQFF. The DNA for the CDR3 is TGTGCCAGCAGCTCCCTAGGTAGCTCCTACAATGAGCAGTTCTTC.